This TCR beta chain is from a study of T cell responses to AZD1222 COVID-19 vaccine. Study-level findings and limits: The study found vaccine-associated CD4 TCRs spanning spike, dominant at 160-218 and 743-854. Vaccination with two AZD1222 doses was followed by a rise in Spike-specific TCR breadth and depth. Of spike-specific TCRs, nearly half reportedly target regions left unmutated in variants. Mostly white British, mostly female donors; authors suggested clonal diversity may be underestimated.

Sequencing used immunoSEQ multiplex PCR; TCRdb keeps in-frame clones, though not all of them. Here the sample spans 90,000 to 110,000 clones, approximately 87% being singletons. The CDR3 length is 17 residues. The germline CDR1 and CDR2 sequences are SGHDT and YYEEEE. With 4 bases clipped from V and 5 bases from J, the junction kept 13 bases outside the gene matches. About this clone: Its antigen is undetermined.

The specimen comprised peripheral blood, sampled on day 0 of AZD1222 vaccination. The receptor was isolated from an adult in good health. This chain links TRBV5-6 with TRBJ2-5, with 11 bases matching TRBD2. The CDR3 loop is CASSAIAGGPSSETQYF. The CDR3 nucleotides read TGTGCCAGCAGCGCGATAGCGGGAGGGCCCTCTTCGGAGACCCAGTACTTC.